A selection of T cell receptor beta chains follows, all from one sample in a study of regulatory T cells in long-lasting Graves disease. Each CDR3 protein is one row after TCRdb ran MiXCR on the multiplex PCR reads. Among around 480,000 distinct CDR3 sequences listed, around 16% were seen once. These data were also filed under a second study, of T cells in Graves' hyperthyroidism and ophthalmopathy.

Sample: peripheral blood mononuclear cells (PBMCs), taken at new diagnosis, from a patient treated with antithyroid drugs. These receptors all stem from a man between 35 and 55 years old with Graves disease. Both conserved end residues are part of each CDR3. Size values are once, few and many counts, or a class for expanded clones, and some rows have none.

v_call: TRBV2
clone_size: many
cdr3_aa: CASSEWDRGGYTF

v_call: TRBV6-1
clone_size: many
cdr3_aa: CASSEAPDEQYF

v_call: TRBV12-3/TRBV12-4
clone_size: .
cdr3_aa: CASTLNRSPQPQHF

v_call: TRBV7-6
clone_size: many
cdr3_aa: CASSLEQGSDYGYTF

v_call: TRBV27
clone_size: few
cdr3_aa: CASSFLGLNTEAFF

v_call: TRBV10-3
clone_size: few
cdr3_aa: CATGRGTSGYEQYF

v_call: TRBV2
clone_size: many
cdr3_aa: CASSEWVGRGDSGGYTF

v_call: TRBV19
clone_size: .
cdr3_aa: CASNSDRDYEQYF

v_call: TRBV5-1
clone_size: .
cdr3_aa: CASSNRTSGRGTGELFF

v_call: TRBV5-1
clone_size: .
cdr3_aa: CASSFLAGSSDTQYF

v_call: TRBV2
clone_size: many
cdr3_aa: CASIKAGGTSGRVSRGADTQYF

v_call: TRBV19
clone_size: .
cdr3_aa: CASSDAGGDKSYGYTF